One and the same sample provided the 20 T cell receptor beta chains below, sequenced in a study of cytomegalovirus exposure and HLA in healthy donors. Clones were read by immunoSEQ multiplex PCR, and TCRdb kept only the in-frame ones, dropping some. The table has 160,000 or so clones, 85% to 90% seen once. Sample: PBMCs. Receptors originate from a man in his late teens or twenties in good health and CMV-seronegative.

The V call is TRBV28, the J call TRBJ1-5; 8 bases are a match to TRBD1. From germline, CDR1 is MDHEN and CDR2 SYDVKM. With V trimmed by 8 bases and J by 7 bases, 13 bases remained unmatched. The CDR3 has 15 amino acids. The CDR3 loop is CASQAPGTGRQPQHF. The CDR3 nucleotides are TGTGCCAGCCAGGCCCCCGGGACAGGCCGCCAGCCCCAGCATTTT.

J is TRBJ1-4 and V is TRBV20-1; D gene unclear. The V end was cut by 2 bases, the J end by 6 bases, with 4 bases between. Germline-derived CDR1 and CDR2 are DFQATT and SNEGSKA (reference sequence). This CDR3 is built from 11 residues. The CDR3 spells CSARSDEKLFF. The CDR3 bases are TGCAGTGCTAGATCGGATGAAAAACTGTTTTTT.

The V and J genes are TRBV2 and TRBJ1-2; D gene uncertain. The CDR3 is made up of 16 amino acids. From germline, CDR1 is SNHLY and CDR2 FYNNEI. With 4 bases removed from V and 6 bases from J, the gap between germline ends came to 21 bases. For the CDR3, the DNA is TGTGCCAGCAGTGCCGGTGGCCGGGGAGTCACGAATGGCTACACCTTC. This translates into CASSAGGRGVTNGYTF.

The CDR3 reads CASSLNRVLGVHEQYF. Written as DNA, the CDR3 is TGCGCCAGCAGCCTTAACCGGGTCCTCGGGGTCCACGAGCAGTACTTC. The chain joins TRBV4-3 to TRBJ2-7, with D possibly TRBD2 on 5 matching bases. Germline V gives CDR1 LGHNA, CDR2 YSLEER. The CDR3 spans 16 residues. V lost 4 bases and J lost 5, with 21 bases in between.

The sample holds one count of this clone. This same CDR3 is encoded by further DNA sequences in the sample. For the CDR3, the DNA is TGCAGCGTTGGACAGGGCGACTATGGCTACACCTTC. Protein: CSVGQGDYGYTF. The genes are TRBV29-1 and TRBJ1-2; 7 bases line up with TRBD1. CDR1 is SQVTM and CDR2 is ANQGSEA in the germline V gene. The CDR3 is 12 amino acids. The trim removed 4 bases at V and 3 bases at J, leaving 2 bases unmatched.

This clone was recorded only once. V usage is TRBV19 and J usage is TRBJ2-7, with D perhaps matching TRBD1 (6 bases). This CDR3 spans 14 amino acids. The V end lost 5 bases, the J end lost 4 bases, and 15 bases lay between the germline ends. Germline V gives CDR1 LNHDA, CDR2 SQIVND (reference sequence). CDR3 bases: TGTGCCAGTAGTTCACAGGGTGGGTCTTACGAGCAGTACTTC. The encoded protein is CASSSQGGSYEQYF.

This chain joins TRBV7-8 and TRBJ2-3; 8 positions match TRBD1. V trimming: 1 base; J trimming: 6 bases; junction bases outside the gene matches: 12. The germline CDR1 and CDR2 sequences are SGHVS and FQNEAQ. The length of the CDR3 is 17 residues. This CDR3 reads CASSLEETGALGDTQYF. The CDR3 DNA reads TGTGCCAGCAGCTTAGAGGAGACAGGGGCCCTTGGGGATACGCAGTATTTT.

The chain couples TRBV6-6 to TRBJ1-4; TRBD1 agrees at 8 bases. Per the germline V gene, CDR1 is MNHNY and CDR2 is SVGAGI (reference sequence). The CDR3 spans 13 residues. With 5 bases clipped from V and 7 bases from J, the junction kept 3 bases outside the gene matches. The CDR3 loop reads CASSTDRAEKLFF. The CDR3 bases are TGTGCCAGCAGTACGGACAGGGCTGAAAAACTGTTTTTT.

This chain joins TRBV4-3 and TRBJ1-1; 7 nucleotides agree with TRBD1. Germline lookup yields CDR1 LGHNA and CDR2 YSLEER. The CDR3 spans 14 residues. The J segment lost 5 bases and the V segment lost 0 bases, leaving 3 bases of the junction unmatched. CDR3 region: CASSQEQQGTEAFF. The DNA of the CDR3 is TGCGCCAGCAGCCAAGAACAACAGGGGACTGAAGCTTTCTTT.

Note on this clone: This specimen includes other DNA sequences encoding the same CDR3. This chain uses TRBV28 with TRBJ2-7, with D possibly matching TRBD1 (5 bases). Trimming took off 6 bases at V and 4 bases at J, with 10 bases between the two ends. Per the germline V gene, CDR1 is MDHEN and CDR2 is SYDVKM. CDR3 length: 12 amino acids. The CDR3 DNA reads TGTGCCAGCAGCCTAGGGGCTTACGAGCAGTACTTC. Encoded protein: CASSLGAYEQYF. The full variable domain, in which reference TRBV28 and TRBJ2-7 provide the parts outside the CDR3, is DVKVTQSSRYLVKRTGEKVFLECVQDMDHENMFWYRQDPGLGLRLIYFSYDVKMKEKGDIPEGYSVSREKKERFSLILESASTNQTSMYLCASSLGAYEQYFGPGTRLTVT.

The chain recombines TRBV6-1 with TRBJ1-1; TRBD1 might be the D (6 bases). Trimming took off 4 bases at V and 4 bases at J, with 19 bases between the two ends. From germline, CDR1 is MNHNS and CDR2 SASEGT. This CDR3 has 16 residues. The CDR3 DNA sequence: TGTGCCAGCAGTGTCGGGGGGCCCACCGGGCTCACTGAAGCTTTCTTT. Protein: CASSVGGPTGLTEAFF.

V and J are TRBV19 and TRBJ1-5; TRBD1 matches at 8 bases. From germline, CDR1 is LNHDA and CDR2 SQIVND (reference sequence). Trimming at V came to 4 bases and at J to 1 base, leaving 3 bases not matched to a gene. There are 15 residues in the CDR3. CDR3: CASSRDRLSNQPQHF. CDR3 DNA: TGTGCCAGTAGTAGGGACAGGCTCAGCAATCAGCCCCAGCATTTT.

J is TRBJ2-3 and V is TRBV4-1; possible D gene TRBD2, 6 bases. The V gene's germline CDR1 is MGHRA and CDR2 YSYEKL. The CDR3 runs 13 residues. V lost 0 bases and J 11 bases, leaving 12 bases between the germline ends. CDR3 nucleotide sequence: TGCGCCAGCAGCCAAGATCGGGCTAGCGAGCAGTATTTT. Translating it yields CASSQDRASEQYF.

This chain links TRBV5-6 with TRBJ1-4; possibly TRBD1 for D (5 bases). The CDR3 covers 16 residues. Trimming left V 0 bases short and J 2 bases short, with 11 bases between. The germline V gene has CDR1 SGHDT and CDR2 YYEEEE. The CDR3 nucleotides read TGTGCCAGCAGCTTGGTGCAGGGTGGTACTAATGAAAAACTGTTTTTT. Amino acid sequence: CASSLVQGGTNEKLFF.

The rearrangement uses TRBV5-4 and TRBJ2-6, with 9 positions matching TRBD1. J lost 0 bases, V lost 4 bases, and 8 bases had no gene match. Germline-derived CDR1 and CDR2 are SGHNT and YYREEE (reference sequence). This CDR3 has 18 residues. The CDR3 nucleotides read TGTGCCAGCAGCACCCCGGGACAGGGTCTCTCTGGGGCCAACGTCCTGACTTTC. This encodes CASSTPGQGLSGANVLTF.

In its sample, this clone was seen a few times. V is TRBV18 and J is TRBJ1-2, with 7 bases matching TRBD1. Germline V gene data show CDR1 as KGHSH and CDR2 as LQKENI. The CDR3 is made up of 13 amino acids. The V segment lost 5 bases and the J segment 6 bases; nucleotides outside the gene matches: 6. CDR3: CASSSRDSNGYTF. CDR3 DNA: TGTGCCAGCTCATCCCGGGACAGTAATGGCTACACCTTC.

This clone came up a few times. The chain is built from TRBV10-2 and TRBJ2-7, with a weak D call TRBD1 (6 bases). Deletions cut 6 bases from V and 3 bases from J, with 9 bases between. The CDR3 is made up of 12 amino acids. Germline values: CDR1 WSHSY, CDR2 SAAADI. The CDR3: CASRYRDYEQYV. The CDR3 nucleotides read TGCGCCAGCAGGTACAGGGACTACGAGCAGTACGTC.

The gene calls are TRBV6-5 and TRBJ1-5, with a tentative D call TRBD1 (5 bases). CDR3 length: 15 residues. Between the trimmed V and J ends, which lost 0 bases and 0 bases, there was a span of 6 bases. Germline lookup yields CDR1 MNHEY and CDR2 SVGAGI. CDR3 residues: CASSYSTGSNQPQHF. CDR3 nucleotide sequence: TGTGCCAGCAGTTACTCAACAGGTAGCAATCAGCCCCAGCATTTT.

Written as DNA, the CDR3 is TGCGCCAGCAGCCAAGAATGGGGGGGCACAGATACGCAGTATTTT. Protein sequence: CASSQEWGGTDTQYF. The chain employs TRBV4-1 and TRBJ2-3, with D possibly being TRBD2 (6 bases). V was cut by 0 bases and J by 1 base, with 8 bases left in between. This CDR3 has 15 amino acids. Germline-derived CDR1 and CDR2 are MGHRA and YSYEKL.

The V call is TRBV19, the J call TRBJ1-5; D is perhaps TRBD1 (5 bases). The CDR3 has 17 amino acids. In germline, CDR1 is LNHDA, CDR2 SQIVND (reference sequence). The V end was cut by 7 bases, the J end by 1 base, with 20 bases between. CDR3 sequence reads: CASKKWRGGESNQPQHF. For the CDR3, the DNA is TGTGCCAGTAAAAAATGGCGGGGGGGTGAGAGCAATCAGCCCCAGCATTTT.